The T cell receptor beta chain described here comes from a study of shared clonotypes between healthy human individuals. The study's findings and limits: With four donors compared, about 5% of naive CD4 clonotypes were shared.

It was CD45RO-negative cells, positively selected for CCR7, that made up naive CD8 cells, with terminally differentiated effector memory CD45RA+ cells excluded. Participating donors were healthy, HIV-negative adults free of recent acute infections or vaccinations. The donors, all of them Caucasian adults, lived in Nashville, Tennessee. The authors' processing: With immunoSEQ giving junction-only sequences and no quality scores, filtering differed. TCRdb keeps only in-frame clones here, not all; method: immunoSEQ multiplex PCR. From that table come the V and J calls and clone size; the DNA was used to work out D and trimming. The data hold around 2,000,000 clones, with under 95% observed a single time. A word on this clone: Its antigen is unknown.

Per the germline V gene, CDR1 is SGHNT and CDR2 is YYREEE (reference sequence). Trimming shortened V by 1 base and J by 7 bases, and 24 bases separated the two germline ends. The CDR3 sequence is 17 residues long. The clonotype was recovered from a man aged 18 to 29 in good health. Some clones in this sample may be carry-over from other donors' samples. Sequencing was done on a sample of naive CD8+ T cells from PBMCs. The chain couples TRBV5-4 to TRBJ2-7; the D call may be TRBD1 or TRBD2 (5 bases each). The CDR3 bases are TGTGCCAGCAGCTTGTGGGGCCAAGGGGAGAGGTCGTATGAGCAGTACTTC. It yields the protein CASSLWGQGERSYEQYF.